The source of this TCR beta chain is a study of OX40 agonist ivuxolimab in advanced cancers. In the study overall: The costimulatory receptor OX40 (CD134) was targeted by ivuxolimab, a fully human IgG2 agonistic monoclonal antibody. Prior anti-PD-1, anti-PD-L1 or anti-CTLA-4 therapy was permitted, and checkpoint inhibitors had been received by roughly two fifths of dose-escalation patients. Intravenous ivuxolimab was administered to patients every 2 weeks at six dose levels: 0.01, 0.1, 0.3, 1.5, 3 and 10 mg/kg. A male proportion of around 80% and a mean age of approximately 60 years, ranging from 23 to 79, were recorded for the dose-escalation cohort. Peripheral TCRbeta sequencing aimed to test whether ivuxolimab altered TCR sequence diversity and caused clonal T-cell expansion. The paper covers the monotherapy dose-escalation part of the phase I ivuxolimab trial, which included N = 52 patients. Among the roughly 50 dose-escalation patients, approximately 20 had hepatocellular carcinoma, roughly 15 melanoma, 9 renal cell carcinoma and 9 head and neck cancer. Partial responses occurred in three dose-escalation patients, of whom one had hepatocellular carcinoma and two had cutaneous melanoma.

Overall study outcomes, separate from this receptor: After ivuxolimab, more expanded clones were found on average in CD8+ T cells than in CD4+ T cells. Clonal expansion of both CD4+ and CD8+ blood T cells was observed from baseline to week 6 at doses 0.1 to 3.0 mg/kg. Partial responders in the 0.1-3.0 mg/kg groups had among the lowest normalized peripheral clonal expansion, especially among CD8+ T cells. Which antigens the clonally expanded peripheral T cells were specific for was not determined. Low levels of normalized T-cell clonal expansion were also seen in some nonresponding patients.

A note on this clone: Its specific antigen is unknown. Base qualities are missing; no much larger clone stands one base away.

Patients with autoimmune disease history or receiving systemic immunosuppression were excluded from the trial. Peripheral blood for TCR sequencing was collected from all dose cohorts at baseline, on cycle 4 day 1, and on cycle 7 day 1. The samples were drawn from a first-in-human, open-label, multicenter phase I dose-escalation trial of ivuxolimab. The trial enrolled adults with locally advanced or metastatic head and neck squamous cell, hepatocellular, melanoma or renal cell carcinoma. Before TCR sequencing, CD4+ T cells and CD8+ T cells from peripheral blood were sorted into separate populations. At the junction V is shortened by 4 bases and J by 2 bases; bases outside the gene matches: 8. CDR3 length: 17 amino acids, cysteine to phenylalanine. Only the CDR3 DNA stays, 51 bases, in frame from base 1. In the germline V gene, CDR1 corresponds to MNHNS and CDR2 to SASEGT. Genomic DNA was extracted from sorted cells for sequencing of the TCRbeta CDR3 region. TCRbeta CDR3 regions were sequenced using the immunoSEQ Assay. TCRdb obtained this table from immuneACCESS and retained in-frame rearrangements with V and J assigned. These tables miss some clones; where compared with another copy, unresolved V genes account for less than half of the shortfall, and the remainder is unexplained. The sample table records roughly 80,000 clones; more than 85% of these occur just once. Over 5% of the sample is held by the ten biggest clonotypes.

The sequences come from CD4+ or CD8+ T cells sorted from blood, collected in a trial of the OX40 agonist ivuxolimab. Here the chain combines TRBV6-1 and TRBJ2-3, and 11 junction bases match TRBD1. The source of this sequence is an adult with an advanced solid tumor such as melanoma, head and neck, liver or kidney cancer. Here is the DNA: TGTGCCAGCAGTGGCATCGGGACAGGGGGGCTCACAGATACGCAGTATTTT. Its translation reads: CASSGIGTGGLTDTQYF.